A selection of T cell receptor beta chains follows, all from one sample in a study of PD-1 blockade in classical Hodgkin lymphoma. The repertoire was sequenced with immunoSEQ multiplex PCR; TCRdb's copy has only in-frame clones and lacks some. The sample has 4,000 to 6,000 clones, 79% seen once. The sequences come from CD4+ T cells from blood, collected before the fourth cycle of nivolumab. These TCRs come from a human donor with classical Hodgkin lymphoma. CDR3s include the opening cysteine and the closing phenylalanine or tryptophan. D genes are given only for firm matches. Only some rows state a clone size, as once, few, many or a class for expanded clones.

abundance,j_gene,v_gene,d_gene,CDR3nt,CDR3aa
.,TRBJ1-6,TRBV15,.,TGTGCCACCAGCAGAGATATTAATTCACCCCTCCACTTT,CATSRDINSPLHF
.,TRBJ2-4,TRBV4-3,.,TGCGCCAGCAGCCAAGGACTCCCACGAAACATTCAGTACTTC,CASSQGLPRNIQYF
once,TRBJ1-4,TRBV28,.,TGTGCCAGCAAGACAAGTGGTAATGAAAAACTGTTTTTT,CASKTSGNEKLFF
.,TRBJ1-2,TRBV28,.,TGTGCCAGCAGTTTAACCCCGCGGTTAGGGCGAGACTATGGCTACACCTTC,CASSLTPRLGRDYGYTF
.,TRBJ1-1,TRBV12-5,.,TGTGCTAGTGCCCCAAACTTGGGGGGAAGCACTGAAGCTTTCTTT,CASAPNLGGSTEAFF
.,TRBJ2-1,TRBV19,.,TGTGCCAGTAGTAGAGCATACTACCCTTACAATGAGCAGTTCTTC,CASSRAYYPYNEQFF
.,TRBJ1-2,TRBV14,TRBD1,TGTGCCAGCAGCAAGGTTCGACAGGGCCCCGGAGGCTACACCTTC,CASSKVRQGPGGYTF
.,TRBJ2-3,TRBV19,TRBD2,TGTGCCAGTAGTCCCGCCCGGACTAGCGGGGGGGGGTCAGATACGCAGTATTTT,CASSPARTSGGGSDTQYF
.,TRBJ2-2,TRBV4-1,.,TGCGCCAGCAGCCAAGCCCTGGCCCAGGATTCCGGGGAGCTGTTTTTT,CASSQALAQDSGELFF
few,TRBJ1-6,TRBV7-9,TRBD1,TGTGCCAGCAGCCGAGACAGGGTTGGTTCACCCCTCCACTTT,CASSRDRVGSPLHF
.,TRBJ1-2,TRBV7-1,TRBD1,TGTGCCAGCAGCTTAGGACAGGACGGTGGCTACACCTTC,CASSLGQDGGYTF
.,TRBJ2-2,TRBV7-9,TRBD1,TGTGCCAGCAGCTCCCGACAGGGCGTGCTGTTTTTT,CASSSRQGVLFF
.,TRBJ2-3,TRBV18,.,TGTGCCAGCTCACCACCGGCTTTGTCGGGGCACACAGATACGCAGTATTTT,CASSPPALSGHTDTQYF
.,TRBJ2-1,TRBV19,.,TGTGCCAGTAGTATTGGAGACAATGAGCAGTTCTTC,CASSIGDNEQFF
.,TRBJ1-3,TRBV6-5,.,TGTGCCAGCAGCCTCGGGTTGGCCCCTGGAAACACCATATATTTT,CASSLGLAPGNTIYF
.,TRBJ1-2,TRBV6-1,.,TGTGCCAGCAGTTCCGACCTGCCCCGGCAGGATGGCTACACCTTC,CASSSDLPRQDGYTF
.,TRBJ1-5,TRBV28,.,TGTGCCAGCAGTTTAGTCAGTCAGCCCCAGCATTTT,CASSLVSQPQHF
.,TRBJ1-2,TRBV4-2,TRBD1,TGTGCCAGCAGCGCACCGGGACAGGGTGGCTACACCTTC,CASSAPGQGGYTF
.,TRBJ1-4,TRBV28,TRBD1,TGTGCCAGCAGTCCTATCGACAGGGTGGGTGAAAAACTGTTTTTT,CASSPIDRVGEKLFF
.,TRBJ2-1,TRBV6-1,TRBD1,TGTGCCAGCAGCAATCACAGGGGCAATGAGCAGTTCTTC,CASSNHRGNEQFF
.,TRBJ2-4,TRBV11-2,.,TGTGCCAGCAGCTTCGGGACATCCCGCGGGATTCAGTACTTC,CASSFGTSRGIQYF
.,TRBJ2-7,TRBV27,.,TGTGCCAGCAGTTTAACCGGGACACTTGACTCCTACGAGCAGTACTTC,CASSLTGTLDSYEQYF
.,TRBJ1-2,TRBV28,.,TGTGCCAGCAGTTTGGACATCTATGGCTACACCTTC,CASSLDIYGYTF
.,TRBJ2-5,TRBV9,.,TGTGCCAGCAGCGTAGGACAGAGAAGAGAAGAGACCCAGTACTTC,CASSVGQRREETQYF
once,TRBJ1-3,TRBV11-2,.,TGTGCCAGCAGCTTAGAACCCCCAGTTTCTGCCACCATATATTTT,CASSLEPPVSATIYF
.,TRBJ2-7,TRBV27,.,TGTGCCAGCAGTTTATCGAACCCTGGCTGGGGCTCCTACGAGCAGTACTTC,CASSLSNPGWGSYEQYF